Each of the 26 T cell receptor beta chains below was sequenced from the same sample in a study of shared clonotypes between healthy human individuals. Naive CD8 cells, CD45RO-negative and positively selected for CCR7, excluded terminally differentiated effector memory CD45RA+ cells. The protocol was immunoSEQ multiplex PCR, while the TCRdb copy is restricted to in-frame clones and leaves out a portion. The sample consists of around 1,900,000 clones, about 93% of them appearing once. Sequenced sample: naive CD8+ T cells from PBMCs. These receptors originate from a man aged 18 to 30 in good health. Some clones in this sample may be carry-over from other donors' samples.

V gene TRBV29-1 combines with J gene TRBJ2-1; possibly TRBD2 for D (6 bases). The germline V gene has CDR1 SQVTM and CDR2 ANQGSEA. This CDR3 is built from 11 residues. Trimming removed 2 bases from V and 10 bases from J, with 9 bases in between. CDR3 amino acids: CSVELGREQFF. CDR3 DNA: TGCAGCGTTGAATTAGGGAGGGAGCAGTTCTTC.

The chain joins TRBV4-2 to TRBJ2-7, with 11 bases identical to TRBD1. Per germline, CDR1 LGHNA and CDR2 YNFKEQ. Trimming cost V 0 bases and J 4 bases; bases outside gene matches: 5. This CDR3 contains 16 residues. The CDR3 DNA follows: TGTGCCAGCAGCCAAGACGCCGGGACAGGGGGATACGAGCAGTACTTC. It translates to CASSQDAGTGGYEQYF.

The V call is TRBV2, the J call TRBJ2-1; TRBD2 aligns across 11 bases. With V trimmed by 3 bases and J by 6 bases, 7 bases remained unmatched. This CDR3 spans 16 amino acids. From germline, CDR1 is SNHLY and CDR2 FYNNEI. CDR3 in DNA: TGTGCCAGCAGTGAGAGGGGACTAGCGGCCAGCAATGAGCAGTTCTTC. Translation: CASSERGLAASNEQFF.

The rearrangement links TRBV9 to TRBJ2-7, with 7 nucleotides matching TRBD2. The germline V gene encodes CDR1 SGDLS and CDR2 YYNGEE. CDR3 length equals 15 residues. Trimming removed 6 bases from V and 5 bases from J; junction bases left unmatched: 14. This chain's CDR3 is CASNPLGREFDEQYF. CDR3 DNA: TGTGCCAGCAACCCCTTAGGGCGGGAGTTCGACGAGCAGTACTTC.

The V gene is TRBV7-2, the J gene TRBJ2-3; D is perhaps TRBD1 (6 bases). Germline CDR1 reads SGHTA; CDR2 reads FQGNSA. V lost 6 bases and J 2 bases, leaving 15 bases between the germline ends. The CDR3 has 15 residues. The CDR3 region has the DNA TGTGCCAGCAGTAGCCGGGACACATTCACAGATACGCAGTATTTT. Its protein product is CASSSRDTFTDTQYF.

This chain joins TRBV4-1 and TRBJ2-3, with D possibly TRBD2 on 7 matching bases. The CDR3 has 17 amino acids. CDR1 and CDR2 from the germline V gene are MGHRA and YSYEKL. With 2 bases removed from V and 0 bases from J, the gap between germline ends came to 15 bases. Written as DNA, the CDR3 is TGCGCCAGCAGCCAACTAGGGGGGGCGGATAGCACAGATACGCAGTATTTT. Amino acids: CASSQLGGADSTDTQYF.

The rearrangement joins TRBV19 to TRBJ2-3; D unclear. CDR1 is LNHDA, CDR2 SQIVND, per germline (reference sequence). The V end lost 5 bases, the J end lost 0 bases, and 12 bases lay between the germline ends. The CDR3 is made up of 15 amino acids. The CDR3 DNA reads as TGTGCCAGTAGTTGGCAGGCTGGGAGCACAGATACGCAGTATTTT. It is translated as CASSWQAGSTDTQYF.

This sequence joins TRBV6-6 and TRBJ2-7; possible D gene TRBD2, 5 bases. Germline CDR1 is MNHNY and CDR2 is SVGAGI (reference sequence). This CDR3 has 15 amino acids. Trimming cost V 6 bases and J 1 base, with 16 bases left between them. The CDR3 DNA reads TGTGCCAGCAGCAGCCGTGGACTTGTTTCCTACGAGCAGTACTTC. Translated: CASSSRGLVSYEQYF.

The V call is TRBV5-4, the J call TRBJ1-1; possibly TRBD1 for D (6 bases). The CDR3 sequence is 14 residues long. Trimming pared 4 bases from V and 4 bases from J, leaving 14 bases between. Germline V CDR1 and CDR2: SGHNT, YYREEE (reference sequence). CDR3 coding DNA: TGTGCCAGCAGCCACCAAGGGGGGGGCACTGAAGCTTTCTTT. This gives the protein CASSHQGGGTEAFF. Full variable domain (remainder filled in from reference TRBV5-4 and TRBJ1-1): ETGVTQSPTHLIKTRGQQVTLRCSSQSGHNTVSWYQQALGQGPQFIFQYYREEENGRGNFPPRFSGLQFPNYSSELNVNALELDDSALYLCASSHQGGGTEAFFGQGTRLTVV.

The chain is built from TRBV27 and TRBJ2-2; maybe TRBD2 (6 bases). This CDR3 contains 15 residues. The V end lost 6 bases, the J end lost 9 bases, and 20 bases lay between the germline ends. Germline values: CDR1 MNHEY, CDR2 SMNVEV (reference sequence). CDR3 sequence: CASSKGGGELRELFF. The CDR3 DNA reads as TGTGCCAGCAGCAAGGGAGGCGGGGAGCTTAGGGAGCTGTTTTTT.

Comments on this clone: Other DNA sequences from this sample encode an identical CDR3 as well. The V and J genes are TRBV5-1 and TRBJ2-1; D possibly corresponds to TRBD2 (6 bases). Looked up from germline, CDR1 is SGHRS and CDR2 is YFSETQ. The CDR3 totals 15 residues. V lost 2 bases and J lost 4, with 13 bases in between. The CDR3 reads CASSLSGPSYNEQFF. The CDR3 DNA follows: TGCGCCAGCAGCTTAAGCGGGCCGTCGTACAATGAGCAGTTCTTC.

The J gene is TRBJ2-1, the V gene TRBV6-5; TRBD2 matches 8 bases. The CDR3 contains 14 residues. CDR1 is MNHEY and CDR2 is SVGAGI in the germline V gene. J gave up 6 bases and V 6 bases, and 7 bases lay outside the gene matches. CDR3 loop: CASSQGLGPNEQFF. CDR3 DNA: TGTGCCAGCAGCCAGGGACTAGGGCCCAATGAGCAGTTCTTC.

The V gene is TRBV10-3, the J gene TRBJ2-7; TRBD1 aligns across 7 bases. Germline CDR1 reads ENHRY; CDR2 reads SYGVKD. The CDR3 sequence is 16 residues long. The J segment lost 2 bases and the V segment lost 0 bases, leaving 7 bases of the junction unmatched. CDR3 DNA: TGTGCCATCAGTGAGTCTGGAACAGGGGCTACCTACGAGCAGTACTTC. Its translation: CAISESGTGATYEQYF.

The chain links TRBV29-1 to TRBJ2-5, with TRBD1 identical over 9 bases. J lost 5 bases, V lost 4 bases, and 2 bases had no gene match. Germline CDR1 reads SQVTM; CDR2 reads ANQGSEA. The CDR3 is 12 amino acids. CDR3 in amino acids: CSVGTGVETQYF. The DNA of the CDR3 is TGCAGCGTTGGGACAGGGGTTGAGACCCAGTACTTC. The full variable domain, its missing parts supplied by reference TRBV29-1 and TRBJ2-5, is SAVISQKPSRDICQRGTSLTIQCQVDSQVTMMFWYRQQPGQSLTLIATANQGSEATYESGFVIDKFPISRPNLTFSTLTVSNMSPEDSSIYLCSVGTGVETQYFGPGTRLLVL.

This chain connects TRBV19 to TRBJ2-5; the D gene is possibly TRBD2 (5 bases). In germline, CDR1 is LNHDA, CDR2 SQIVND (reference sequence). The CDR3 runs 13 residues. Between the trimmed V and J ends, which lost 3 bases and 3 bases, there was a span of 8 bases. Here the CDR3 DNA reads TGTGCCAGTAGTATCATGAGGGAAGAGACCCAGTACTTC. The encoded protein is CASSIMREETQYF.

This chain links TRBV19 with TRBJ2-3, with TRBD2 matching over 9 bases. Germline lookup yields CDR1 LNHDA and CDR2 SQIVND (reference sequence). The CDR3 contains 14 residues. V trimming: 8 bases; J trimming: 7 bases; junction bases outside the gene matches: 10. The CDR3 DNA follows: TGTGCCAGTGGGGCTAGCGGGACTTCGAATACGCAGTATTTT. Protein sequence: CASGASGTSNTQYF.

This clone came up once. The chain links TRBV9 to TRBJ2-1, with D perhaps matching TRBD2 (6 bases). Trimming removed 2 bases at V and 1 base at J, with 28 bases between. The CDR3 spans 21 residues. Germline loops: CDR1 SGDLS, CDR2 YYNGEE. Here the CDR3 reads CASSVYPATAATRISYNEQFF. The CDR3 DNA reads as TGTGCCAGCAGCGTGTACCCGGCGACTGCCGCGACTAGAATTTCCTACAATGAGCAGTTCTTC.

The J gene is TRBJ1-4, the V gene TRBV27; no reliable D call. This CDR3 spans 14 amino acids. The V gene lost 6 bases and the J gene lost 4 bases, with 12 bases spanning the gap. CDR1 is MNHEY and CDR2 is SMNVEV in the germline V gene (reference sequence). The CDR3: CASRRRSNNEKLFF. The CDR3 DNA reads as TGTGCCAGCAGACGACGCAGCAATAATGAAAAACTGTTTTTT.

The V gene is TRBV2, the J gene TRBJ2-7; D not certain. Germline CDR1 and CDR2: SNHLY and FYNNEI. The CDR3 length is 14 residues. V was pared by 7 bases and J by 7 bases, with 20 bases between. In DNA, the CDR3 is TGTGCCAGCACCAAACCGGGTTACCCGGGTGAGCAGTACTTC. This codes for CASTKPGYPGEQYF.

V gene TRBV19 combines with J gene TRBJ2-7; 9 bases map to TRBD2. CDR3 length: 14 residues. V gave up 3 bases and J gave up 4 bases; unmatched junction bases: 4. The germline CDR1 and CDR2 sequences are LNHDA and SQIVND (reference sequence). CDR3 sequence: CASSILAGRYEQYF. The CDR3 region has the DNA TGTGCCAGTAGTATCCTAGCGGGACGATACGAGCAGTACTTC. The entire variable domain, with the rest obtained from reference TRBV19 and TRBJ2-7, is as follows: DGGITQSPKYLFRKEGQNVTLSCEQNLNHDAMYWYRQDPGQGLRLIYYSQIVNDFQKGDIAEGYSVSREKKESFPLTVTSAQKNPTAFYLCASSILAGRYEQYFGPGTRLTVT.

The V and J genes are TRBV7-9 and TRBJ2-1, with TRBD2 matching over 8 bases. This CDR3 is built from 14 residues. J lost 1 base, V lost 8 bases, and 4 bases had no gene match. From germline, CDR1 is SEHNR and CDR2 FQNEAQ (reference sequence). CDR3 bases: TGTGCCAGCCTCGGGACTAGTTCCTACAATGAGCAGTTCTTC. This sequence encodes CASLGTSSYNEQFF.

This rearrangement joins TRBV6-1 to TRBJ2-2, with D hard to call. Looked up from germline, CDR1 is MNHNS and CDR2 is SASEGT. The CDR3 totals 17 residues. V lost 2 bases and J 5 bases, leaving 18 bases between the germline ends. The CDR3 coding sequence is TGTGCCAGCAGTGAATTAATGGGCGATAGAAAGACCGGGGAGCTGTTTTTT. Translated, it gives CASSELMGDRKTGELFF.

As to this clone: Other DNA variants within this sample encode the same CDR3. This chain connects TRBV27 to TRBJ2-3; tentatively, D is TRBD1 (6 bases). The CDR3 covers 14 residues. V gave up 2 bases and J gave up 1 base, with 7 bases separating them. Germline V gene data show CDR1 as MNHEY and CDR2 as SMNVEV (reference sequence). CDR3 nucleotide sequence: TGTGCCAGCAGTTTAGAGGGGGGCACAGATACGCAGTATTTT. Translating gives CASSLEGGTDTQYF.

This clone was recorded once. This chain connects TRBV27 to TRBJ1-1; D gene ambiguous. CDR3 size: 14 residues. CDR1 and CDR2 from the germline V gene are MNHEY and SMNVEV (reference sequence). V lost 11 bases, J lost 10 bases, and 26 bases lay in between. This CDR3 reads CASSVGPFPFVAFF. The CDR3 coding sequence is TGTGCCTCTTCTGTGGGTCCCTTCCCATTTGTAGCTTTCTTT.

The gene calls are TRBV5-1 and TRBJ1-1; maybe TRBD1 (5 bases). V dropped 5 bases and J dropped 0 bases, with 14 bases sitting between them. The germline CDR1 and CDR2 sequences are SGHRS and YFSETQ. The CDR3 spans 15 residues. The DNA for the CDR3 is TGCGCCAGCAGTGGGGCGAAGGGGATGAACACTGAAGCTTTCTTT. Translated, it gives CASSGAKGMNTEAFF.

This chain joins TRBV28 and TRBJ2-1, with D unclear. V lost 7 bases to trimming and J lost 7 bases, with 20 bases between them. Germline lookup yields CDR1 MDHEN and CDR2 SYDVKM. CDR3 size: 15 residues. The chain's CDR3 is CASTPGFRRKNEQFF. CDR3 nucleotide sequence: TGTGCCAGCACCCCTGGGTTTCGGAGAAAAAATGAGCAGTTCTTC.